These 18 T cell receptor beta chains were all obtained from the same sample, sequenced in a study of molecular identifiers for immune sequencing clone quantification. TCRdb reprocessed the PCR reads via MiXCR and lists one record per CDR3 protein. The sample includes about 510,000 distinct CDR3 sequences, roughly a fifth of them seen just once. The sequencing sample was made of naive CD8+ T cells from blood, with Jurkat cell RNA spiked in. This sample's subset: FACS-sorted CD8+CD4-CCR7+CD45RA+ naive T cells. These receptors all stem from a human donor in good health. Some libraries in this study had Jurkat cell RNA spiked in.

The rearrangement links TRBV19 to TRBJ2-3; D is possibly TRBD1 (6 bases). The CDR3 contains 15 residues. Trimming took off 3 bases at V and 1 base at J, with 11 bases between the two ends. Germline lookup yields CDR1 LNHDA and CDR2 SQIVND (reference sequence). CDR3 nucleotides: TGTGCCAGTAGTATCTGGGCAGGGGGCACAGATACGCAGTATTTT. Its protein is CASSIWAGGTDTQYF. Full variable domain (outside the CDR3, taken from reference TRBV19 and TRBJ2-3): DGGITQSPKYLFRKEGQNVTLSCEQNLNHDAMYWYRQDPGQGLRLIYYSQIVNDFQKGDIAEGYSVSREKKESFPLTVTSAQKNPTAFYLCASSIWAGGTDTQYFGPGTRLTVL.

In the case of this clonotype: Being one base from a much bigger clone, this may be a read error. The chain has TRBV7-9 and TRBJ2-3; D is undetermined. This CDR3 is built from 14 residues. Germline V gene data show CDR1 as SEHNR and CDR2 as FQNEAQ (reference sequence). The CDR3 bases are TGTGCCAGCAGCTTGGTGAGAAGCACAGATACGCGGTATTTT. It specifies CASSLVRSTDTRYF.

In regard to this clonotype: The junction departs from germline at one end; a sequencing error may be responsible. The chain recombines TRBV2 with TRBJ2-3; no definite D call. CDR1 and CDR2 (germline): SNHLY, FYNNEI. The CDR3 has 14 amino acids. The CDR3, as DNA: TGTGCCAGCAGTGATGTTAGCCCACTCCCCACTTCCATTTTT. It is translated as CASSDVSPLPTSIF.

To note about this clonotype: A much larger clone differs by one base, so this may be a read error. J is TRBJ2-3 and V is TRBV4-1, with 12 bases identical to TRBD1. Germline V CDR1 and CDR2: MGHRA, YSYEKL. The CDR3 has 18 amino acids. The ends lost 3 bases at V and 1 base at J; junction bases unmatched: 8. The CDR3, as DNA: TGCGCCAGCAGCCAGGGGGGACAGGGGGCATTCGGCACAGATACGCAGTATTTT. It yields the protein CASSQGGQGAFGTDTQYF.

The gene calls are TRBV27 and TRBJ2-7; D gene uncertain. With 8 bases removed from V and 0 bases from J, the gap between germline ends came to 11 bases. CDR3 size: 13 residues. CDR1 MNHEY and CDR2 SMNVEV come from the germline V gene (reference sequence). The CDR3 DNA sequence: TGTGCCAGCGCCTTTGGCAGCTCCTACGAGCAGTACTTC. Translation: CASAFGSSYEQYF.

This clonotype was recorded many times. V and J are TRBV27 and TRBJ1-5; possibly TRBD1 for D (5 bases). V gave up 5 bases and J gave up 5 bases, with 16 bases separating them. CDR1 is MNHEY and CDR2 is SMNVEV in the germline V gene (reference sequence). The CDR3 runs 15 residues. CDR3 sequence reads: CASSPAGDFDQPQHF. The DNA for the CDR3 is TGTGCCAGCAGTCCCGCGGGGGACTTCGATCAGCCCCAGCATTTT.

The table lists this clonotype with many counts. The chain couples TRBV9 to TRBJ1-5, with D hard to call. Per germline, CDR1 SGDLS and CDR2 YYNGEE. The CDR3 has 12 amino acids. V gave up 3 bases and J gave up 2 bases, with 3 bases separating them. The CDR3 DNA reads as TGTGCCAGCAGCGCCGGCAATCAGCCCCAGCATTTT. As protein: CASSAGNQPQHF.

This clonotype was counted ten times or more. The chain joins TRBV11-2 to TRBJ2-3; D unresolved. V lost 2 bases to trimming and J lost 4 bases, with 10 bases between them. Germline assignment: CDR1 SGHAT and CDR2 FQNNGV. This CDR3 region has 14 residues. CDR3 region: CASSLTLAPDTQYF. The DNA for the CDR3 is TGTGCCAGCAGCTTAACACTGGCCCCAGATACGCAGTATTTT.

V and J are TRBV18 and TRBJ2-7; D unclear. CDR3 size: 15 residues. The germline V and J ends were trimmed by 3 bases and 3 bases, with 15 bases remaining between them. Per the germline V gene, CDR1 is KGHSH and CDR2 is LQKENI. The CDR3 loop reads CASSPVGRADYEQYF. Written as DNA, the CDR3 is TGTGCCAGCTCACCGGTTGGCCGGGCCGACTACGAGCAGTACTTC.

This clonotype was observed a handful of times. The chain recombines TRBV7-9 with TRBJ1-2; 8 nucleotides agree with TRBD1. Looked up from germline, CDR1 is SEHNR and CDR2 is FQNEAQ (reference sequence). This CDR3 is 13 amino acids long. Germline trimming cut 3 bases from V and 8 bases from J; bases unmatched to any gene: 5. Written as DNA, the CDR3 is TGTGCCAGCAGCTTGGACAGGGCGTTCGGCTACACCTTC. Protein product: CASSLDRAFGYTF.

This clonotype has only a few counts. This rearrangement joins TRBV13 to TRBJ1-1; TRBD1 is a possible D gene (6 bases). CDR3 length: 15 residues. Germline loops: CDR1 PRHDT, CDR2 FYEKMQ (reference sequence). V lost 5 bases to trimming and J lost 0 bases, with 13 bases between them. CDR3 region: CASSPFGDMNTEAFF. The CDR3 DNA reads TGTGCCAGCAGCCCCTTCGGGGACATGAACACTGAAGCTTTCTTT.

This clonotype was recorded many times. This chain links TRBV29-1 with TRBJ1-2; D is ambiguous. Trimming stripped 0 bases from V and 8 bases from J, with 22 bases between. CDR1 SQVTM and CDR2 ANQGSEA come from the germline V gene. This CDR3 region has 16 residues. The CDR3 loop reads CSVEDRELSIGEGYTF. Written as DNA, the CDR3 is TGCAGCGTTGAAGATCGGGAACTGAGTATAGGAGAAGGCTACACCTTC.

This clonotype has a count of ten or more. The rearrangement uses TRBV29-1 and TRBJ1-1, with unresolved D. V lost 0 bases to trimming and J lost 4 bases, with 12 bases between them. CDR1 is SQVTM, CDR2 ANQGSEA, per germline. The CDR3 covers 14 residues. The CDR3 bases are TGCAGCGTTGAAGAGGAGGGCGGCGGCACTGAAGCTTTCTTT. Translation: CSVEEEGGGTEAFF.

This clonotype was counted many times. The V and J genes are TRBV9 and TRBJ2-3, with TRBD2 matching over 10 bases. The germline CDR1 and CDR2 sequences are SGDLS and YYNGEE. The CDR3 extends over 18 amino acids. V lost 0 bases to trimming and J lost 4 bases; unmatched junction nucleotides: 11. Here the CDR3 DNA reads TGTGCCAGCAGCGTAGTAGGATCTAGCGGGAGATACCCAGATACGCAGTATTTT. Protein sequence: CASSVVGSSGRYPDTQYF.

This clonotype was recorded many times. V usage is TRBV28 and J usage is TRBJ1-1; TRBD1 agrees at 7 bases. The CDR3 length is 16 residues. The germline V gene encodes CDR1 MDHEN and CDR2 SYDVKM. J was trimmed by 0 bases and V by 5 bases; bases with no gene match: 9. The CDR3 is CASSPNGGQMNTEAFF. The CDR3 DNA is TGTGCCAGCAGTCCGAATGGGGGACAGATGAACACTGAAGCTTTCTTT.

This clonotype appeared many times. The V gene is TRBV5-1, the J gene TRBJ1-5; D unclear. Trimming removed 4 bases at V and 0 bases at J, with 14 bases between. Looked up from germline, CDR1 is SGHRS and CDR2 is YFSETQ. The CDR3 totals 16 residues. DNA for the CDR3: TGCGCCAGCAGCCGCCCTACTACCGATAGCAATCAGCCCCAGCATTTT. The encoded protein is CASSRPTTDSNQPQHF.

This clonotype has more than one count but fewer than ten. V usage is TRBV3-1 and J usage is TRBJ2-1; 8 bases are shared with TRBD2. J was trimmed by 6 bases and V by 9 bases; bases with no gene match: 13. This CDR3 region has 15 residues. Germline V gene sequence: CDR1 LGHDT, CDR2 YNNKEL (reference sequence). CDR3 sequence reads: CARENHERESNEQFF. The DNA for the CDR3 is TGTGCCAGGGAAAACCATGAGCGGGAGAGCAATGAGCAGTTCTTC.

This clonotype was seen a handful of times. The chain joins TRBV9 to TRBJ2-1, with 9 bases identical to TRBD1. Trimming took 4 bases from V and 8 from J; bases not matched to a gene: 10. The CDR3 runs 15 residues. Germline V gene sequence: CDR1 SGDLS, CDR2 YYNGEE. The CDR3 DNA follows: TGTGCCAGCAGCCCCAGGACAGGGGATCCACATGAGCAGTTCTTC. It encodes CASSPRTGDPHEQFF. Supplemented by reference TRBV9 and TRBJ2-1, the full variable domain reads DSGVTQTPKHLITATGQRVTLRCSPRSGDLSVYWYQQSLDQGLQFLIQYYNGEERAKGNILERFSAQQFPDLHSELNLSSLELGDSALYFCASSPRTGDPHEQFFGPGTRLTVL.